Shown below are 30 T cell receptor beta chains from a single sample sequenced in a study of pediatric ulcerative colitis. Sequencing was performed with immunoSEQ multiplex PCR; in TCRdb, only in-frame clones are kept and a portion is missing. The sample yields approximately 60,000 clones, 86% seen once. Input material: blood. Source of these receptors: a boy younger than 18 with severe ulcerative colitis.

The CDR3 bases are TGTGCCAGCAGCCGAGGACAGGGTGGAGAGACCCAGTACTTC. Its translation: CASSRGQGGETQYF. The V and J genes are TRBV6-5 and TRBJ2-5, with 8 nucleotides matching TRBD1. Germline CDR1 reads MNHEY; CDR2 reads SVGAGI. Trimming at V came to 6 bases and at J to 4 bases, leaving 7 bases not matched to a gene. The length of the CDR3 is 14 residues.

This clone is a singleton in its sample. The chain employs TRBV6-5 and TRBJ1-2, with 9 bases aligning to TRBD1. The junction had 4 bases not matched to a gene; V was cut back by 5 bases and J by 9 bases. Germline-derived CDR1 and CDR2 are MNHEY and SVGAGI. This CDR3 region has 12 residues. CDR3 in DNA: TGTGCCAGCAGTCGGGACAGGGCACGCTACACCTTC. Translation: CASSRDRARYTF.

The CDR3 region is CASKTLTYNEQFF. CDR3 in DNA: TGTGCCAGCAAGACCCTTACCTACAATGAGCAGTTCTTC. This rearrangement joins TRBV6-5 to TRBJ2-1; no firm D call. V was cut by 7 bases and J by 2 bases, with 9 bases left in between. Germline V gene data show CDR1 as MNHEY and CDR2 as SVGAGI. CDR3 length equals 13 residues.

This CDR3 reads CAISEQTRDNYGYTF. The CDR3 DNA sequence: TGTGCCATCAGTGAGCAAACCCGGGATAACTATGGCTACACCTTC. The chain links TRBV10-3 to TRBJ1-2; D gene unclear. V gave up 2 bases and J gave up 1 base, with 11 bases separating them. This CDR3 region has 15 residues. Germline CDR1 and CDR2: ENHRY and SYGVKD.

The chain carries TRBV18 and TRBJ1-1; 9 bases match TRBD1. The length of the CDR3 is 14 residues. CDR1 is KGHSH, CDR2 LQKENI, per germline. The J segment lost 4 bases and the V segment lost 5 bases, leaving 5 bases of the junction unmatched. The DNA of the CDR3 is TGTGCCAGCTCATCCGGACAGGGGATCACTGAAGCTTTCTTT. Translated, it gives CASSSGQGITEAFF.

This chain uses TRBV5-6 with TRBJ2-5; D call uncertain. The CDR3 has 17 residues. Trimming removed 4 bases at V and 1 base at J, with 20 bases between. Looked up from germline, CDR1 is SGHDT and CDR2 is YYEEEE. The CDR3 protein is CASSPVFTLGGQETQYF. The CDR3 DNA is TGTGCCAGCAGCCCGGTTTTTACTCTCGGCGGCCAAGAGACCCAGTACTTC.

The chain recombines TRBV6-1 with TRBJ2-5; D unresolved. CDR3 length equals 12 residues. V lost 6 bases, J lost 2 bases, and 7 bases lay in between. Per the germline V gene, CDR1 is MNHNS and CDR2 is SASEGT. CDR3 bases: TGTGCCAGCAGCCTCCTACAAGAGACCCAGTACTTC. It translates to CASSLLQETQYF.

The J gene is TRBJ2-3, the V gene TRBV7-6; 10 bases are a match to TRBD1. J gave up 2 bases and V 2 bases, and 7 bases lay outside the gene matches. This CDR3 is 17 amino acids long. CDR1 is SGHVS, CDR2 FNYEAQ, per germline. The CDR3 bases are TGTGCCAGCAGCTTATCAGGACAGGGGGAGTTCACAGATACGCAGTATTTT. This codes for CASSLSGQGEFTDTQYF.

V usage is TRBV6-6 and J usage is TRBJ2-7; 9 bases line up with TRBD1. V was clipped by 3 bases and J by 6 bases; unmatched bases: 9. Germline CDR1 is MNHNY and CDR2 is SVGAGI (reference sequence). CDR3 length equals 15 residues. The CDR3, as DNA: TGTGCCAGCAGTTATACCGGGACAGGGCCTGGCGAGCAGTACTTC. Residues: CASSYTGTGPGEQYF.

This chain links TRBV5-6 with TRBJ1-1; no definite D call. V was cut by 1 base and J by 0 bases, with 19 bases left in between. The CDR3 has 18 residues. Germline lookup yields CDR1 SGHDT and CDR2 YYEEEE. The CDR3 here is CASSLKPGVGSLNTEAFF. The CDR3 bases are TGTGCCAGCAGCTTGAAGCCCGGGGTGGGCAGTCTGAACACTGAAGCTTTCTTT.

This chain links TRBV6-5 with TRBJ2-3; 7 bases align to TRBD1. Germline V gene data show CDR1 as MNHEY and CDR2 as SVGAGI. This CDR3 has 15 amino acids. With V trimmed by 5 bases and J by 1 base, 6 bases remained unmatched. The CDR3 DNA reads TGTGCCAGCAGTCCTACCGGACAGGGCACAGATACGCAGTATTTT. Translated, it gives CASSPTGQGTDTQYF.

This sequence joins TRBV28 and TRBJ1-2, with D tentatively TRBD1 (5 bases). This CDR3 is 13 amino acids long. The germline V and J ends were trimmed by 6 bases and 3 bases, with 11 bases remaining between them. Per the germline V gene, CDR1 is MDHEN and CDR2 is SYDVKM. The CDR3 spells CASRDTAYYGYTF. CDR3 sequence (DNA): TGTGCCAGCAGGGACACTGCGTACTATGGCTACACCTTC.

The chain joins TRBV5-1 to TRBJ2-7, with D perhaps matching TRBD2 (6 bases). The germline V gene encodes CDR1 SGHRS and CDR2 YFSETQ. Deletions cut 4 bases from V and 1 base from J, with 12 bases between. This CDR3 contains 14 residues. For the CDR3, the DNA is TGCGCCAGCAGCGGGGGGTCTCAATCCTACGAGCAGTACTTC. Residues: CASSGGSQSYEQYF.

The J gene is TRBJ1-1, the V gene TRBV29-1; the D is unclear. The CDR3 is 11 amino acids. The V end lost 4 bases, the J end lost 8 bases, and 11 bases lay between the germline ends. CDR1 SQVTM and CDR2 ANQGSEA come from the germline V gene. The CDR3 protein is CSVALDTEAFF. The CDR3 nucleotides read TGCAGCGTTGCCCTTGATACAGAAGCTTTCTTT. Based on the CDR3 plus reference TRBV29-1 and TRBJ1-1, the full variable domain is SAVISQKPSRDICQRGTSLTIQCQVDSQVTMMFWYRQQPGQSLTLIATANQGSEATYESGFVIDKFPISRPNLTFSTLTVSNMSPEDSSIYLCSVALDTEAFFGQGTRLTVV.

The chain recombines TRBV7-9 with TRBJ2-1; D gene uncertain. The germline V gene encodes CDR1 SEHNR and CDR2 FQNEAQ (reference sequence). CDR3 length: 17 residues. V was shortened by 1 base and J by 5 bases, with 18 bases between the two germline ends. CDR3 amino acids: CASSLGLLSVFHNEQFF. CDR3 in DNA: TGTGCCAGCAGCTTAGGGCTTCTGTCGGTTTTCCACAATGAGCAGTTCTTC.

The chain joins TRBV19 to TRBJ2-1; D unresolved. Germline V gene lookup returns CDR1 LNHDA and CDR2 SQIVND (reference sequence). The CDR3 has 15 amino acids. V lost 7 bases and J lost 7, with 20 bases in between. Here the CDR3 reads CASIPPETSGNEQFF. DNA of the CDR3: TGTGCCAGTATACCTCCGGAGACCAGTGGGAATGAGCAGTTCTTC.

The chain carries TRBV2 and TRBJ2-2; D is perhaps TRBD2 (5 bases). The V end was cut by 3 bases, the J end by 5 bases, with 10 bases between. CDR3 length: 14 residues. CDR1 is SNHLY, CDR2 FYNNEI, per germline. The CDR3: CASSEGRSTGELFF. The CDR3 bases are TGTGCCAGCAGTGAGGGGAGATCTACCGGGGAGCTGTTTTTT.

The rearrangement joins TRBV6-1 to TRBJ2-5; no definite D call. V dropped 5 bases and J dropped 2 bases, with 9 bases sitting between them. Germline CDR1 reads MNHNS; CDR2 reads SASEGT. The CDR3 runs to 13 residues. CDR3 in amino acids: CASSLDPQETQYF. CDR3 DNA: TGTGCCAGCAGTCTGGACCCGCAAGAGACCCAGTACTTC.

The J gene is TRBJ2-7, the V gene TRBV5-1; 7 bases agree with TRBD2. CDR1 SGHRS and CDR2 YFSETQ come from the germline V gene. V was pared by 6 bases and J by 1 base, with 1 base of the junction left unmatched. This CDR3 is built from 12 residues. CDR3 sequence (DNA): TGCGCCAGCAACGGGGGGTCCTACGAGCAGTACTTC. Its protein product is CASNGGSYEQYF. Full variable domain (missing parts from reference TRBV5-1 and TRBJ2-7): KAGVTQTPRYLIKTRGQQVTLSCSPISGHRSVSWYQQTPGQGLQFLFEYFSETQRNKGNFPGRFSGRQFSNSRSEMNVSTLELGDSALYLCASNGGSYEQYFGPGTRLTVT.

This clone was observed a few times. The chain is built from TRBV18 and TRBJ2-7; a possible D gene is TRBD2 (6 bases). V was trimmed by 3 bases and J by 7 bases, leaving 13 bases between them. This CDR3 is built from 13 residues. The germline gives CDR1 KGHSH, CDR2 LQKENI. CDR3 in DNA: TGTGCCAGCTCACCCAGCCGGGAGATGGAGCAGTACTTC. This codes for CASSPSREMEQYF. The variable domain in full, with the rest retrieved from reference TRBV18 and TRBJ2-7, is NAGVMQNPRHLVRRRGQEARLRCSPMKGHSHVYWYRQLPEEGLKFMVYLQKENIIDESGMPKERFSAEFPKEGPSILRIQQVVRGDSAAYFCASSPSREMEQYFGPGTRLTVT.

This sequence joins TRBV5-1 and TRBJ2-1, with 10 bases matching TRBD2. V lost 4 bases to trimming and J lost 8 bases; unmatched junction nucleotides: 12. The CDR3 has 16 amino acids. Looked up from germline, CDR1 is SGHRS and CDR2 is YFSETQ. This CDR3 is CASSLRASGSIDEQFF. As DNA, the CDR3 is TGCGCCAGCAGCCTCCGGGCTAGCGGGAGTATAGATGAGCAGTTCTTC. Full variable domain (rest looked up from reference TRBV5-1 and TRBJ2-1): KAGVTQTPRYLIKTRGQQVTLSCSPISGHRSVSWYQQTPGQGLQFLFEYFSETQRNKGNFPGRFSGRQFSNSRSEMNVSTLELGDSALYLCASSLRASGSIDEQFFGPGTRLTVL.

This sequence joins TRBV19 and TRBJ2-7, with TRBD1 matching 10 bases. J gave up 2 bases and V 5 bases, and 9 bases lay outside the gene matches. Germline V gives CDR1 LNHDA, CDR2 SQIVND (reference sequence). This CDR3 has 16 residues. The CDR3 here is CASSLSGQGETYEQYF. The CDR3 DNA reads TGTGCCAGTAGTCTCTCCGGACAGGGGGAGACCTACGAGCAGTACTTC.

The chain links TRBV30 to TRBJ1-1; D not resolved. Germline lookup yields CDR1 GTSNPN and CDR2 SVGIG (reference sequence). The length of the CDR3 is 15 residues. V lost 3 bases and J lost 4, with 18 bases in between. CDR3 in amino acids: CAWSDWGGIGTEAFF. The CDR3 nucleotides read TGTGCCTGGAGCGATTGGGGAGGTATAGGCACTGAAGCTTTCTTT.

This clone was seen a few times. The V call is TRBV19, the J call TRBJ1-1; tentatively, D is TRBD1 (5 bases). Germline V gene lookup returns CDR1 LNHDA and CDR2 SQIVND (reference sequence). This CDR3 spans 15 amino acids. Trimming shortened V by 4 bases and J by 0 bases, and 12 bases separated the two germline ends. In DNA form, the CDR3 reads TGTGCCAGTAGTACGGGACGGAGCATGAACACTGAAGCTTTCTTT. Its translation: CASSTGRSMNTEAFF.

This clone showed up just once. This rearrangement joins TRBV27 to TRBJ2-2; 7 bases are shared with TRBD2. With 2 bases clipped from V and 2 bases from J, the junction kept 8 bases outside the gene matches. The CDR3 consists of 17 residues. Germline CDR1 is MNHEY and CDR2 is SMNVEV (reference sequence). In DNA, the CDR3 is TGTGCCAGCAGTTTACCGAGGCTAGCGGACAACACCGGGGAGCTGTTTTTT. It specifies CASSLPRLADNTGELFF.

The genes are TRBV10-3 and TRBJ2-5; D perhaps matches TRBD1 (6 bases). V dropped 3 bases and J dropped 0 bases, with 14 bases sitting between them. The CDR3 has 16 residues. Germline CDR1 ENHRY, CDR2 SYGVKD. CDR3 nucleotides: TGTGCCATCAGTGATTTGGGGGCCACTGACCAAGAGACCCAGTACTTC. This translates into CAISDLGATDQETQYF.

The chain uses TRBV28 and TRBJ2-7, with unresolved D. V was trimmed by 3 bases and J by 2 bases, leaving 8 bases between them. Germline CDR1 and CDR2: MDHEN and SYDVKM. This CDR3 region has 13 residues. CDR3 DNA sequence: TGTGCCAGCAGTTTTTACGGGCCCTACGAGCAGTACTTC. Amino acids: CASSFYGPYEQYF.

This chain connects TRBV5-1 to TRBJ2-3; D is uncertain. The germline CDR1 and CDR2 sequences are SGHRS and YFSETQ. The CDR3 is made up of 12 amino acids. Trimming shortened V by 0 bases and J by 5 bases, and 4 bases separated the two germline ends. CDR3 loop: CASSLAGDTQYF. As DNA, the CDR3 is TGCGCCAGCAGCTTGGCCGGAGATACGCAGTATTTT.

The chain joins TRBV4-1 to TRBJ2-3; no definite D call. This CDR3 has 13 amino acids. The V end lost 2 bases, the J end lost 5 bases, and 8 bases lay between the germline ends. Germline-derived CDR1 and CDR2 are MGHRA and YSYEKL. The CDR3 DNA reads TGCGCCAGCAGCCAAATAGCAGAAGATACGCAGTATTTT. Protein: CASSQIAEDTQYF.

This clone turned up a few times. V is TRBV2 and J is TRBJ1-2, with 8 bases lining up with TRBD1. This CDR3 region has 13 residues. Germline lookup yields CDR1 SNHLY and CDR2 FYNNEI. Trimming removed 3 bases from V and 10 bases from J; junction bases left unmatched: 7. CDR3 sequence reads: CASSEGDRHVYTF. The DNA for the CDR3 is TGTGCCAGCAGTGAGGGGGACAGGCATGTCTACACCTTC.